This entry lists 20 T cell receptor beta chains sequenced from one sample in a study of CD8+CD57+ T cells in acquired aplastic anemia. Selection for sequencing was limited to patients who had shown CD8+CD57+ cell expansion by flow cytometry. The template used for profiling TCR beta VDJ and CDR3 was genomic DNA. TCRdb redid the calling of the reads with MiXCR, one entry per CDR3 protein. The sample yields around 180,000 distinct CDR3 sequences, roughly 50% seen once. The material sequenced was sorted CD4+, CD8+, or CD8+CD57+ T cells (not recorded which) from PBMCs. These receptor sequences come from a human donor with aplastic anemia.

This chain joins TRBV2 and TRBJ2-5; 9 nucleotides line up with TRBD2. CDR1 SNHLY and CDR2 FYNNEI come from the germline V gene. This CDR3 comprises 13 residues. V was pared by 7 bases and J by 8 bases, with 8 bases of the junction left unmatched. In nucleotides, the CDR3 is TGTGCCAGCACCTCGGGACTAGCCGTTACCCAGTACTTC. Protein sequence: CASTSGLAVTQYF.

The chain carries TRBV5-6 and TRBJ2-2; 7 bases map to TRBD1. V shed 0 bases and J 3 bases; nucleotides not matched to a gene: 5. The CDR3 is made up of 16 amino acids. Germline values: CDR1 SGHDT, CDR2 YYEEEE. The DNA of the CDR3 is TGTGCCAGCAGCTTGGTAGGGACAGAGGACACCGGGGAGCTGTTTTTT. It yields the protein CASSLVGTEDTGELFF.

This rearrangement joins TRBV5-1 to TRBJ2-7, with 13 bases fitting TRBD2. There are 15 residues in the CDR3. The trim removed 3 bases at V and 5 bases at J, leaving 5 bases unmatched. Germline V CDR1 and CDR2: SGHRS, YFSETQ. The CDR3 DNA reads as TGCGCCAGCAGCTCAGGACTAGCGGGGGTGGACGAGCAGTACTTC. This encodes CASSSGLAGVDEQYF.

Comment on this clonotype: A much larger clone lies one base from this, so it may be a read error. The chain links TRBV5-1 to TRBJ2-2; TRBD1 aligns across 8 bases. V lost 3 bases and J lost 5; bases outside the gene matches: 9. In germline, CDR1 is SGHRS, CDR2 YFSETQ. The CDR3 length is 16 residues. The DNA for the CDR3 is TGCGCCAGCAGCTCTCCTAGCAGGGGGCGTACCGGGGAGCTGTTTTTT. Translation gives CASSSPSRGRTGELFF. The whole variable domain, remainder taken from reference TRBV5-1 and TRBJ2-2, is KAGVTQTPRYLIKTRGQQVTLSCSPISGHRSVSWYQQTPGQGLQFLFEYFSETQRNKGNFPGRFSGRQFSNSRSEMNVSTLELGDSALYLCASSSPSRGRTGELFFGEGSRLTVL.

This clonotype was detected ten times or more. The J gene is TRBJ2-1, the V gene TRBV29-1, with 8 bases identical to TRBD2. Trimming at V came to 8 bases and at J to 10 bases, leaving 7 bases not matched to a gene. The CDR3 runs 11 residues. From germline, CDR1 is SQVTM and CDR2 ANQGSEA. CDR3 sequence: CSLEVAGEQFF. The DNA for the CDR3 is TGCAGCCTAGAAGTAGCGGGGGAGCAGTTCTTC.

The chain combines TRBV11-1 with TRBJ2-1; 8 bases match TRBD1. The germline V gene has CDR1 SGHAT and CDR2 FQDESV (reference sequence). V lost 6 bases, J lost 8 bases, and 12 bases stayed unmatched. The CDR3 has 15 amino acids. As DNA, the CDR3 is TGTGCCAGCAGACTACAGATACAGGGGGTCGATGAGCAGTTCTTC. Protein sequence: CASRLQIQGVDEQFF.

This rearrangement joins TRBV29-1 to TRBJ2-1; D is uncertain. V gave up 4 bases and J gave up 3 bases, with 10 bases separating them. This CDR3 spans 13 amino acids. Germline V gene sequence: CDR1 SQVTM, CDR2 ANQGSEA. The chain's CDR3 is CSVGSTVYNEQFF. The CDR3 nucleotides are TGCAGCGTTGGAAGCACGGTCTACAATGAGCAGTTCTTC.

The J gene is TRBJ2-3, the V gene TRBV20-1, with 8 bases that match TRBD2. Germline V gene lookup returns CDR1 DFQATT and CDR2 SNEGSKA (reference sequence). CDR3 length equals 15 residues. Unmatched junction bases numbered 9, after V lost 5 bases and J lost 2 bases. The CDR3, as DNA: TGCAGTGCTGGGGTCGGGGGGGCCGTCACAGATACGCAGTATTTT. The encoded protein is CSAGVGGAVTDTQYF.

This clonotype appeared a few times. The rearrangement joins TRBV15 to TRBJ1-5; unclear D gene. The CDR3 sequence is 16 residues long. V lost 5 bases, J lost 5 bases, and 19 bases lay in between. Germline V CDR1 and CDR2: LNHNV, YYDKDF (reference sequence). The CDR3 DNA reads as TGTGCCACCAGCCCCACCGTCGGAGGGAGCGATCAGCCCCAGCATTTT. It encodes CATSPTVGGSDQPQHF.

The J gene is TRBJ1-2, the V gene TRBV25-1; a weak D match, TRBD1 (5 bases). This CDR3 contains 14 residues. V was pared by 3 bases and J by 8 bases, with 16 bases between. The germline CDR1 and CDR2 sequences are MGHDK and SYGVNS. CDR3 region: CASSEHREGYGYTF. The CDR3 DNA reads TGTGCCAGCAGTGAGCACCGGGAGGGGTACGGCTACACCTTC.

V usage is TRBV20-1 and J usage is TRBJ2-3, with 10 bases fitting TRBD2. J was trimmed by 2 bases and V by 5 bases; bases with no gene match: 4. The germline gives CDR1 DFQATT, CDR2 SNEGSKA (reference sequence). This CDR3 is built from 14 residues. CDR3 nucleotide sequence: TGCAGTGCTGACGGACTAGCGGACACAGATACGCAGTATTTT. Protein product: CSADGLADTDTQYF.

This clonotype was recorded once. The chain couples TRBV9 to TRBJ2-1; the D gene could be TRBD1 or TRBD2 (6 bases each). Germline CDR1 reads SGDLS; CDR2 reads YYNGEE. The CDR3 has 14 residues. V lost 4 bases to trimming and J lost 5 bases, with 13 bases between them. As DNA, the CDR3 is TGTGCCAGCAGCCCCCGGGGGCAGAACAATGAGCAGTTCTTC. It specifies CASSPRGQNNEQFF.

On this clonotype itself: In this CDR3 the conserved last residue, phenylalanine or tryptophan, is missing, so a read error is likely. V gene TRBV19 combines with J gene TRBJ2-1; possibly TRBD1 or TRBD2 for D (5 bases each). V lost 6 bases and J lost 12, with 15 bases in between. Germline loops: CDR1 LNHDA, CDR2 SQIVND (reference sequence). The CDR3 totals 12 residues. The CDR3 bases are TGTGCCAGTAGAGGTAAGGGGAGTGGGCAGTTCTTA. Its protein is CASRGKGSGQFL.

This clonotype was observed a few times. The chain has TRBV27 and TRBJ2-5, with D perhaps assigned TRBD1 or TRBD2 (5 bases each). This CDR3 region has 13 residues. With 6 bases removed from V and 9 bases from J, the gap between germline ends came to 17 bases. Per the germline V gene, CDR1 is MNHEY and CDR2 is SMNVEV (reference sequence). The chain's CDR3 is CASRPGTGTSQYF. For the CDR3, the DNA is TGTGCCAGCAGGCCCGGGACGGGGACGTCCCAGTACTTC.

There are many counts of this clonotype. This chain uses TRBV7-9 with TRBJ1-2; D ambiguous. The CDR3 contains 14 residues. V shed 5 bases and J shed 8 bases, with 18 bases lying between them. Germline V lookup: CDR1 SEHNR, CDR2 FQNEAQ (reference sequence). CDR3 residues: CASSQSGLSGGYTF. CDR3 coding DNA: TGTGCCAGCAGCCAAAGCGGGCTTTCTGGGGGCTACACCTTC.

This chain links TRBV7-9 with TRBJ2-7; D remains ambiguous. The ends were cut back, 6 bases at V and 12 bases at J, with 27 bases in the middle. The germline V gene encodes CDR1 SEHNR and CDR2 FQNEAQ (reference sequence). The CDR3 length is 15 residues. The CDR3 here is CASRLPSSSSSLRYF. For the CDR3, the DNA is TGTGCCAGCAGGCTACCCTCGTCGTCGTCTAGTCTCCGGTACTTC. Full variable domain (missing parts from reference TRBV7-9 and TRBJ2-7): DTGVSQNPRHKITKRGQNVTFRCDPISEHNRLYWYRQTLGQGPEFLTYFQNEAQLEKSRLLSDRFSAERPKGSFSTLEIQRTEQGDSAMYLCASRLPSSSSSLRYFGPGTRLTVT.

CDR3 coding DNA: TGTGCCAGTAGTATAGGGGGACTAGCGGCTGAGCAGTTCTTC. It yields the protein CASSIGGLAAEQFF. The chain employs TRBV19 and TRBJ2-1; 11 bases agree with TRBD2. With V trimmed by 1 base and J by 9 bases, 2 bases remained unmatched. Germline V gene data show CDR1 as LNHDA and CDR2 as SQIVND (reference sequence). This CDR3 spans 14 amino acids.

This clonotype has more than one count but fewer than ten. The chain has TRBV28 and TRBJ2-7; tentatively, D is TRBD1 or TRBD2 (5 bases each). Germline V gene sequence: CDR1 MDHEN, CDR2 SYDVKM. V lost 6 bases and J 3 bases, leaving 24 bases between the germline ends. CDR3 length equals 17 residues. CDR3 nucleotides: TGTGCCAGCAGCCGACCCTCAGGGAGACGGACTCTCTACGAGCAGTACTTC. It codes for CASSRPSGRRTLYEQYF.

This chain connects TRBV24-1 to TRBJ2-5; either TRBD1 or TRBD2 may supply D (5 bases each). Deletions cut 3 bases from V and 2 bases from J, with 12 bases between. The V gene's germline CDR1 is KGHDR and CDR2 SFDVKD. CDR3 length: 15 amino acids. The CDR3 is CATSDAGARQETQYF. CDR3 DNA: TGTGCCACCAGTGATGCCGGGGCCAGGCAAGAGACCCAGTACTTC.

With regard to this clonotype: The junction shows a germline mismatch at one end, possibly a read error. The V gene is TRBV9, the J gene TRBJ2-1; possibly TRBD1 for D (6 bases). The germline gives CDR1 SGDLS, CDR2 YYNGEE. This CDR3 is built from 15 residues. The CDR3 DNA reads as TGTGCCGGCAGCGTAGAGGGGGACTCCTACAATGAGCAGTTCTTC. Encoded protein: CAGSVEGDSYNEQFF.